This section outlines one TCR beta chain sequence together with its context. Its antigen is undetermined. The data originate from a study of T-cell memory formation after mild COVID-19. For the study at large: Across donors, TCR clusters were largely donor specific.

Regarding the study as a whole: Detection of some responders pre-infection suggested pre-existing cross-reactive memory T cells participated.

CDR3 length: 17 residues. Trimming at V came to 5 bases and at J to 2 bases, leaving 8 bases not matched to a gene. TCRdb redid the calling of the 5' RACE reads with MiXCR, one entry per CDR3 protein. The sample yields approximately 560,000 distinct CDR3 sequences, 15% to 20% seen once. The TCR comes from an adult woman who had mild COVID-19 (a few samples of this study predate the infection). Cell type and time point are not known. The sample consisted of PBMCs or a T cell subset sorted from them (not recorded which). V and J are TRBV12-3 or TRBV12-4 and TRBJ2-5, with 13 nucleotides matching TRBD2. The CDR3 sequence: CASSMRGLAGLQETQYF. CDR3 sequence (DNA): TGTGCCAGCAGTATGCGGGGACTAGCGGGACTACAAGAGACCCAGTACTTC.